These 27 T cell receptor beta chains share one sample of origin, sequenced in a study of regulatory T cells in long-lasting Graves disease. The sample's time point: newly diagnosed GD, antithyroid drugs for less than 3 months. Construction of the TCR library relied on RNA isolated from PBMCs. For TCR beta, libraries came from iRepertoire HTBI primers and Arm-PCR of CDR3 regions. Each CDR3 protein is one row after TCRdb ran MiXCR on the multiplex PCR reads. The table shows some 500,000 distinct CDR3 sequences, with 13% occurring only once. These records were also assigned to another study, of T cells in Graves' hyperthyroidism and ophthalmopathy.

The sequencing used peripheral blood mononuclear cells (PBMCs), collected at new diagnosis, from a patient treated with antithyroid drugs. These receptors originate from a man aged 30-40 years with Graves disease.

This clonotype was recorded many times. The chain uses TRBV6-5 and TRBJ1-2; 7 positions match TRBD1. CDR1 and CDR2 from the germline V gene are MNHEY and SVGAGI. The V and J ends lost 4 bases and 4 bases, in that order; junction bases with no gene match: 12. The CDR3 extends over 16 amino acids. CDR3 region: CASSSPRGQQPYGYTF. The CDR3 DNA follows: TGTGCCAGCAGTTCCCCACGGGGACAGCAACCCTATGGCTACACCTTC.

There are a few counts of this clonotype. The rearrangement links TRBV15 to TRBJ2-3; TRBD1 or TRBD2 may be the D gene (6 bases each). Trimming took off 8 bases at V and 0 bases at J, with 15 bases between the two ends. Germline loops: CDR1 LNHNV, CDR2 YYDKDF (reference sequence). The CDR3 contains 15 residues. CDR3 sequence (DNA): TGTGCCACCCAGGGGTTGGGGGGAAGCACAGATACGCAGTATTTT. Protein: CATQGLGGSTDTQYF.

This chain uses TRBV5-1 with TRBJ2-7; D is ambiguous. The V gene lost 3 bases and the J gene lost 5 bases, with 6 bases spanning the gap. Germline V gene data show CDR1 as SGHRS and CDR2 as YFSETQ. CDR3 size: 11 residues. The CDR3: CASSSPHEQYF. The CDR3, as DNA: TGCGCCAGCAGCTCCCCCCACGAGCAGTACTTC. Drawing the rest from reference TRBV5-1 and TRBJ2-7, the complete variable domain is KAGVTQTPRYLIKTRGQQVTLSCSPISGHRSVSWYQQTPGQGLQFLFEYFSETQRNKGNFPGRFSGRQFSNSRSEMNVSTLELGDSALYLCASSSPHEQYFGPGTRLTVT.

This clonotype was seen many times. CDR3 amino acids: CASSPTSYGETQYF. The CDR3 DNA is TGTGCCAGCAGTCCAACTAGCTATGGGGAGACCCAGTACTTC. The chain is built from TRBV12-3 or TRBV12-4 and TRBJ2-5, with a weak D call TRBD2 (6 bases). The CDR3 runs to 14 residues. V was clipped by 5 bases and J by 5 bases, with 15 bases between them.

This chain links TRBV5-1 with TRBJ2-2; D gene ambiguous. This CDR3 region has 15 residues. Trimming removed 4 bases at V and 2 bases at J, with 12 bases between. Germline assignment: CDR1 SGHRS and CDR2 YFSETQ. The CDR3 here is CASSAWTGNTGELFF. CDR3 in DNA: TGCGCCAGCAGCGCGTGGACCGGAAACACCGGGGAGCTGTTTTTT.

This clonotype was seen only a few times. The genes are TRBV18 and TRBJ2-5; 12 nucleotides align to TRBD2. With 2 bases clipped from V and 4 bases from J, the junction kept 2 bases outside the gene matches. The CDR3 consists of 15 residues. The germline CDR1 and CDR2 sequences are KGHSH and LQKENI. The CDR3 region is CASSPVLAGGETQYF. DNA of the CDR3: TGTGCCAGCTCACCAGTACTAGCGGGAGGAGAGACCCAGTACTTC.

With regard to this clonotype: A much more abundant neighbour one base away suggests this may be a read error. V gene TRBV11-2 combines with J gene TRBJ2-5; 10 bases line up with TRBD2. CDR1 is SGHAT, CDR2 FQNNGV, per germline. Germline trimming cut 1 base from V and 5 bases from J; bases unmatched to any gene: 7. There are 16 residues in the CDR3. For the CDR3, the DNA is TGTGCCAGCAGCTTAGGTCCTAGCGGGAGTGTTGAGACCCAGTACTTC. It is translated as CASSLGPSGSVETQYF.

The V call is TRBV30, the J call TRBJ1-6; the D gene is possibly TRBD1 (6 bases). The CDR3 extends over 16 amino acids. Between the trimmed V and J ends, which lost 0 bases and 4 bases, there was a span of 13 bases. In germline, CDR1 is GTSNPN, CDR2 SVGIG (reference sequence). DNA for the CDR3: TGTGCCTGGAGTGTCAGTGGGACATCATATAATTCACCCCTCCACTTT. Encoded protein: CAWSVSGTSYNSPLHF.

This clonotype came up many times. The CDR3 protein is CASSWDRDNSPLHF. DNA for the CDR3: TGTGCCAGCAGTTGGGACAGGGACAATTCACCCCTCCACTTT. The chain has TRBV2 and TRBJ1-6; TRBD1 matches at 9 bases. V trimming: 5 bases; J trimming: 7 bases; junction bases outside the gene matches: 3. Germline V gene data show CDR1 as SNHLY and CDR2 as FYNNEI. The CDR3 totals 14 residues.

The chain carries TRBV29-1 and TRBJ1-2; tentative D call: TRBD1 (6 bases). Germline CDR1 is SQVTM and CDR2 is ANQGSEA. The V end was cut by 7 bases, the J end by 4 bases, with 19 bases between. This CDR3 has 14 amino acids. CDR3 in DNA: TGCAGCGCCCCGACAGGCAGTCCTTTCTATGGCTACACCTTC. Translating it yields CSAPTGSPFYGYTF.

The CDR3 loop is CASSLGGGYSGNTIYF. The CDR3 DNA follows: TGTGCCAGCAGCTTAGGAGGGGGCTACTCTGGAAACACCATATATTTT. The V and J genes are TRBV11-3 and TRBJ1-3, with 7 bases identical to TRBD1. The CDR3 has 16 amino acids. V shed 1 base, J shed 0 bases, and the junction held 3 bases outside the gene matches. Germline CDR1 and CDR2: SGHNT and YENEEA.

This clonotype was seen at least ten times. In DNA form, the CDR3 reads TGTGCCAGCAGTTACTCATCAACTAGCTCCTACGAGCAGTACTTC. This translates into CASSYSSTSSYEQYF. This sequence joins TRBV6-2 or TRBV6-3 and TRBJ2-7; D perhaps matches TRBD2 (5 bases). CDR3 length: 15 amino acids. Trimming took off 0 bases at V and 0 bases at J, with 9 bases between the two ends. Germline CDR1 is MNHEY and CDR2 is SVGEGT.

The chain uses TRBV6-2 or TRBV6-3 and TRBJ2-1; 10 bases align to TRBD2. Germline lookup yields CDR1 MNHEY and CDR2 SVGEGT. V lost 6 bases to trimming and J lost 2 bases; unmatched junction nucleotides: 4. The CDR3 has 15 amino acids. This chain's CDR3 is CASRSSGRPYNEQFF. The CDR3 bases are TGTGCCAGCAGGTCTAGCGGGAGACCCTACAATGAGCAGTTCTTC.

The sample holds many counts of this clonotype. CDR3 coding DNA: TGTGCCACCAGTGATGGTAGCGGCCTTTACAATGAGCAGTTCTTC. Translating gives CATSDGSGLYNEQFF. This chain uses TRBV24-1 with TRBJ2-1; maybe TRBD2 (6 bases). CDR1 is KGHDR, CDR2 SFDVKD, per germline. The CDR3 runs to 15 residues. The V end was cut by 3 bases, the J end by 4 bases, with 12 bases between.

This clonotype was picked up a small number of times. The rearrangement links TRBV5-8 to TRBJ1-4; 12 positions match TRBD1. Trimming at V came to 4 bases and at J to 0 bases, leaving 7 bases not matched to a gene. This CDR3 has 18 residues. The germline gives CDR1 SGHTS, CDR2 YDEGEE. The CDR3 DNA follows: TGTGCCAGCAGCGGGGACAGGGGGCACCTCGCAACTAATGAAAAACTGTTTTTT. Protein: CASSGDRGHLATNEKLFF. The full variable domain, in which reference TRBV5-8 and TRBJ1-4 provide the parts outside the CDR3, is EAGVTQSPTHLIKTRGQQATLRCSPISGHTSVYWYQQALGLGLQFLLWYDEGEERNRGNFPPRFSGRQFPNYSSELNVNALELEDSALYLCASSGDRGHLATNEKLFFGSGTQLSVL.

This clonotype was found a few times. This rearrangement joins TRBV20-1 to TRBJ2-1, with 8 bases that match TRBD2. Germline trimming cut 0 bases from V and 3 bases from J; bases unmatched to any gene: 4. Germline loops: CDR1 DFQATT, CDR2 SNEGSKA (reference sequence). The CDR3 loop spans 15 amino acids. CDR3 nucleotides: TGCAGTGCTAGAGACAGCGGGAGTATCTACAATGAGCAGTTCTTC. Translated: CSARDSGSIYNEQFF.

This clonotype was seen many times. The J gene is TRBJ2-1, the V gene TRBV14; D may be TRBD2 (5 bases). Trimming removed 3 bases at V and 11 bases at J, with 17 bases between. CDR3 length: 14 residues. CDR1 and CDR2 (germline): SGHDN, FVKESK. The CDR3 region has the DNA TGTGCCAGCAGCCACAGGACTCCGGTTAATCAGCAGTTCTTC. The encoded protein is CASSHRTPVNQQFF. Complete variable domain (other parts from reference TRBV14 and TRBJ2-1): EAGVTQFPSHSVIEKGQTVTLRCDPISGHDNLYWYRRVMGKEIKFLLHFVKESKQDESGMPNNRFLAERTGGTYSTLKVQPAELEDSGVYFCASSHRTPVNQQFFGPGTRLTVL.

This clonotype has ten or more counts. The chain couples TRBV12-3 or TRBV12-4 to TRBJ2-7; TRBD1 might be the D (6 bases). The V gene lost 4 bases and the J gene lost 2 bases, with 18 bases spanning the gap. The CDR3 is 16 residues long. Here the CDR3 reads CASSYIVGQQTYEQYF. Here the CDR3 DNA reads TGTGCCAGCAGTTATATAGTTGGACAGCAAACCTACGAGCAGTACTTC.

This clonotype was seen ten or more times. This chain joins TRBV12-3 or TRBV12-4 and TRBJ1-3; no definite D call. This CDR3 comprises 16 residues. Between the trimmed V and J ends, which lost 3 bases and 4 bases, there was a span of 16 bases. Here the CDR3 DNA reads TGTGCCAGCAGTTTTCTAGGAGAAGTATTAGGAAACACCATATATTTT. The encoded protein is CASSFLGEVLGNTIYF.

Ten or more counts support this clonotype. The genes are TRBV5-1 and TRBJ1-3; D remains unclear. Trimming stripped 0 bases from V and 4 bases from J, with 8 bases between. The CDR3 sequence is 14 residues long. Germline V gives CDR1 SGHRS, CDR2 YFSETQ. The CDR3 sequence: CASSLGSLGNTIYF. The CDR3 region has the DNA TGCGCCAGCAGCTTGGGAAGCCTAGGAAACACCATATATTTT. The variable domain in full, completed from reference TRBV5-1 and TRBJ1-3, reads KAGVTQTPRYLIKTRGQQVTLSCSPISGHRSVSWYQQTPGQGLQFLFEYFSETQRNKGNFPGRFSGRQFSNSRSEMNVSTLELGDSALYLCASSLGSLGNTIYFGEGSWLTVV.

This clonotype was seen only a few times. The chain recombines TRBV2 with TRBJ1-6; 9 bases map to TRBD1. The CDR3 extends over 19 amino acids. V trimming: 4 bases; J trimming: 0 bases; junction bases outside the gene matches: 10. Germline V gene lookup returns CDR1 SNHLY and CDR2 FYNNEI. CDR3 nucleotide sequence: TGTGCCAGCAGTGCCTCCGGGACAGGGTTAAGCTCCTATAATTCACCCCTCCACTTT. Translated, it gives CASSASGTGLSSYNSPLHF. Filled out from reference TRBV2 and TRBJ1-6, the complete variable domain reads EPEVTQTPSHQVTQMGQEVILRCVPISNHLYFYWYRQILGQKVEFLVSFYNNEISEKSEIFDDQFSVERPDGSNFTLKIRSTKLEDSAMYFCASSASGTGLSSYNSPLHFGNGTRLTVT.

This clonotype showed up many times. The chain joins TRBV9 to TRBJ1-1; D call uncertain. In germline, CDR1 is SGDLS, CDR2 YYNGEE. The CDR3 is made up of 14 amino acids. V was pared by 0 bases and J by 10 bases, with 16 bases between. The CDR3 reads CASSVGEGPRGAFF. The DNA for the CDR3 is TGTGCCAGCAGCGTAGGAGAGGGCCCCAGAGGAGCTTTCTTT.

This clonotype was picked up many times. The CDR3 DNA sequence: TGTGCCACCAGAGAGGGGGACTACAACCTTGCCTACAATGAGCAGTTCTTC. Encoded protein: CATREGDYNLAYNEQFF. V and J are TRBV24-1 and TRBJ2-1, with TRBD2 as a possible D gene (7 bases). Germline V gene data show CDR1 as KGHDR and CDR2 as SFDVKD. With 7 bases removed from V and 2 bases from J, the gap between germline ends came to 20 bases. CDR3 length: 17 residues.

In DNA, the CDR3 is TGTGCCAGCAGCCAAGACACCGGGACAGGGACAAACATTCAGTACTTC. Its protein product is CASSQDTGTGTNIQYF. The chain joins TRBV3-1 to TRBJ2-4; the match to TRBD1 covers 9 bases. This CDR3 is built from 16 residues. Germline trimming cut 0 bases from V and 6 bases from J; bases unmatched to any gene: 6. CDR1 LGHDT and CDR2 YNNKEL come from the germline V gene (reference sequence).

This clonotype showed up just a few times. J is TRBJ2-1 and V is TRBV19; tentatively, D is TRBD2 (6 bases). Germline values: CDR1 LNHDA, CDR2 SQIVND (reference sequence). Trimming removed 7 bases at V and 9 bases at J, with 22 bases between. The CDR3 loop spans 15 amino acids. The CDR3 DNA follows: TGTGCCAGTATGGGCGGTTGGGCGGGACGTTCTGAGCAGTTCTTC. Its protein product is CASMGGWAGRSEQFF. The full variable domain, its missing parts supplied by reference TRBV19 and TRBJ2-1, is DGGITQSPKYLFRKEGQNVTLSCEQNLNHDAMYWYRQDPGQGLRLIYYSQIVNDFQKGDIAEGYSVSREKKESFPLTVTSAQKNPTAFYLCASMGGWAGRSEQFFGPGTRLTVL.

This clonotype appeared many times. This sequence joins TRBV7-3 and TRBJ2-3, with TRBD2 as a possible D gene (6 bases). Trimming removed 5 bases at V and 6 bases at J, with 18 bases between. The CDR3 covers 15 residues. Germline lookup yields CDR1 SGHTA and CDR2 FQGTGA. The CDR3 bases are TGTGCCAGCAGCCGGGACTCCTCCGGGACGGATACGCAGTATTTT. Protein product: CASSRDSSGTDTQYF.

The rearrangement links TRBV5-1 to TRBJ1-4; D uncertain. Per the germline V gene, CDR1 is SGHRS and CDR2 is YFSETQ. The CDR3 spans 14 residues. V lost 1 base to trimming and J lost 7 bases, with 11 bases between them. The CDR3 protein is CASSLLMNGEKLFF. The CDR3 bases are TGCGCCAGCAGCTTGTTAATGAATGGTGAAAAACTGTTTTTT.